The present T cell receptor beta chain was sequenced within a study of OX40 agonist ivuxolimab in advanced cancers. This CDR3 has 13 residues. The V gene end was trimmed by 8 bases and the J gene end by 2 bases; junction bases not matched to a gene: 6. Germline assignment: CDR1 SGDLS and CDR2 YYNGEE. Clones were read by immunoSEQ multiplex PCR, and TCRdb kept only the in-frame ones, dropping some. The sample holds 65,000 to 85,000 clones, 85% seen once. Comments on this clone: Other nucleotide sequences in the sample specify the same CDR3.

Sequencing was performed on CD4+ or CD8+ T cells sorted from blood, taken in a trial of the OX40 agonist ivuxolimab. The V gene is TRBV9, the J gene TRBJ1-2; 7 bases align to TRBD1. This clonotype originated in an adult with an advanced solid tumor such as melanoma, head and neck, liver or kidney cancer. Written as DNA, the CDR3 is TGTGCCAGTAATAGGGACAGCAACTATGGCTACACCTTC. It specifies CASNRDSNYGYTF. The variable domain in full, completed from reference TRBV9 and TRBJ1-2, reads DSGVTQTPKHLITATGQRVTLRCSPRSGDLSVYWYQQSLDQGLQFLIQYYNGEERAKGNILERFSAQQFPDLHSELNLSSLELGDSALYFCASNRDSNYGYTFGSGTRLTVV.